This T cell receptor (beta chain) was captured by sequencing in a study of blood T cell repertoires in COVID-19. Participants had their cohort set by participant-reported clinical history. Data came from immunoSEQ multiplex PCR; TCRdb stores just in-frame clones and leaves some out. Among about 210,000 clones, 65% to 90% were seen once, and the ten largest hold about 8.9%. Looked up from germline, CDR1 is MDHEN and CDR2 is SYDVKM. This CDR3 is built from 15 residues. J lost 7 bases, V lost 1 base, and 4 bases had no gene match. The rearrangement joins TRBV28 to TRBJ2-4; 10 nucleotides match TRBD1. The sample was PBMCs or T cells enriched from blood (not recorded which). This receptor was taken from a woman between 45 and 60 years old with acute COVID-19. The CDR3 DNA is TGTGCCAGCAGTTTATACGGGACAGGGGTGAACATTCAGTACTTC. It yields the protein CASSLYGTGVNIQYF.